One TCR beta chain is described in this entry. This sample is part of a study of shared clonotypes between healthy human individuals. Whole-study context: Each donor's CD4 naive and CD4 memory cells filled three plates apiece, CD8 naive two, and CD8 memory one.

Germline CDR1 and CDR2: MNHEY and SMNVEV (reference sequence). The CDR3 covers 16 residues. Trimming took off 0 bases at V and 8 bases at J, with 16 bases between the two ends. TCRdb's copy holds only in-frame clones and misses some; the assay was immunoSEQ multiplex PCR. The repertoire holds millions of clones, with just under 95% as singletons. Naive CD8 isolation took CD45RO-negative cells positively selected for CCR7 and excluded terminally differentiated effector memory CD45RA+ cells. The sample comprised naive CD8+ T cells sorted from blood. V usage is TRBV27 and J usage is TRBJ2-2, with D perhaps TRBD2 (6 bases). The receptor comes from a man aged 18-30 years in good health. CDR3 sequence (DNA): TGTGCCAGCAGTTTATCCGGGAGTGCCAGCAGTGGGGAGCTGTTTTTT. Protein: CASSLSGSASSGELFF.